This T cell receptor (beta chain) was recorded in a study of molecular identifiers for immune sequencing clone quantification. Broader study findings: Naive cells had under 1% of molecules in clones above 20 RNA copies, effectors over 98%. Because of identical TCR molecules sharing a barcode, sizes of highly expanded clones could be underestimated. Jurkat TCR RNA from one cell was spiked into more than 800,000 naive cells, and it was reportedly detectable there.

This clonotype has a count of ten or more. Its antigen is not known. MiXCR, applied by TCRdb to the PCR reads, yields one record per CDR3 protein. The sample has under 600,000 distinct CDR3 sequences, about 20% seen once. The V end lost 0 bases, the J end lost 6 bases, and 8 bases lay between the germline ends. The CDR3 covers 14 residues. The source material was naive CD8+ T cells from blood, with Jurkat cell RNA spiked in. The subset is: FACS-sorted CD8+CD4-CCR7+CD45RA+ naive T cells. This chain joins TRBV12-3 or TRBV12-4 and TRBJ2-2; D is unresolved. The TCR sequence derives from a human donor in good health. Some libraries in this study had Jurkat cell RNA spiked in. CDR3 nucleotides: TGTGCCAGCAGTTTAGCGCTGGGCTCCGGGGAGCTGTTTTTT. Protein product: CASSLALGSGELFF.